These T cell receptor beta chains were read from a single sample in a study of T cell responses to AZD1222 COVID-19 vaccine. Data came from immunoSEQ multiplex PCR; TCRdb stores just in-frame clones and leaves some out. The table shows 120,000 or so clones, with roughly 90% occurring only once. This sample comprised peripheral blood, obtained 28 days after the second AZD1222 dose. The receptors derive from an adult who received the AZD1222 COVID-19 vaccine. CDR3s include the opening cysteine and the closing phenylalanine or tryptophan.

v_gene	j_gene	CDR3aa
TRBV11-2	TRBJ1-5	CASSLDNQPQHF
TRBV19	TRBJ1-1	CASSLGRSEAFF
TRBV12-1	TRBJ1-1	CASTRGMNTEAFF
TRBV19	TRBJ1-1	CASSQGGGRPNTEAFF
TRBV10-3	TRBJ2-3	CAISPEGGGDTQYF
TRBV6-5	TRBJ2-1	CASSYWTGAEQFF
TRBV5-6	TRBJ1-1	CASSSGGLTEAFF
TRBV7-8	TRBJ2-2	CASSRDGSGELFF
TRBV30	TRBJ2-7	CAWSGGRLLYEQYF
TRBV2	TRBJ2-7	CASSEARQVRPYEQYF
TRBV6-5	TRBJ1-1	CASSFIQGTVTEAFF
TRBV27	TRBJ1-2	CASSPVGNYGYTF
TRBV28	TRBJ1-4	CASRGESLKLFF
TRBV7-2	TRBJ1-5	CASSPLRGSNQPQHF
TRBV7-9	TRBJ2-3	CASSPYSDTQYF
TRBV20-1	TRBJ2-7	CSASIRGSYEQYF
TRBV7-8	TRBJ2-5	CASSLAGLAGVQETQYF
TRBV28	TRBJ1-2	CASSLVSGANYGYTF
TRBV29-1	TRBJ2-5	CSVEGSLWGETQYF
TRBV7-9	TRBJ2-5	CASSWRETQYF
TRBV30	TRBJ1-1	CAWSRDRVKAFF
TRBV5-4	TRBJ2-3	CASSLSGFTDTQYF
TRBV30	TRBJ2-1	CAWSSSDEQFF
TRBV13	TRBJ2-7	CASSLGTSGRGTYEQYF
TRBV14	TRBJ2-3	CASSQDHRAPSTDTQYF
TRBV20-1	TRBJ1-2	CSASQVHGYTF
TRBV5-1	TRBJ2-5	CASSLAEGGWETQYF
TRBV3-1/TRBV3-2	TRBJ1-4	CASSQDEGDEKLFF
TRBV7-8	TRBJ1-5	CASSFTGSFGNQPQHF
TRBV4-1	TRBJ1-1	CASSQTGKAFF
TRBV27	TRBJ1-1	CASSAGQGRMNTEAFF
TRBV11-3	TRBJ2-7	CASSPGTGSHPYEQYF
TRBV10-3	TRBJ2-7	CAIRTSSSYEQYF
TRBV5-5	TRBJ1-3	CASSFLQGWVSGSGNTIYF
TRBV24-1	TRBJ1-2	CATSDLTGYGYTF
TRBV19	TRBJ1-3	CASSLQTGESTGNTIYF
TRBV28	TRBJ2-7	CASSAGQEPYEQYF
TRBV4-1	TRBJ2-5	CASSQVSGRVRKEETQYF
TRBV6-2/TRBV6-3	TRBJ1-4	CASSYDQTGMGEKLFF
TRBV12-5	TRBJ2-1	CASGLPRQGHNEQFF
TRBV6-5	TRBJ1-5	CASSFLMRGGQPQHF
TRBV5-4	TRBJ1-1	CASSLVVGKNTEAFF
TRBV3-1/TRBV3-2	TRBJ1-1	CASSHGTDRPNTEAFF
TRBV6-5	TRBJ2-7	CASSPSGIYEQYF